The clone carrying this T cell receptor beta chain came up many times. The CDR3 is made up of 24 amino acids. V trimming: 5 bases; J trimming: 0 bases; junction bases outside the gene matches: 30. Germline loops: CDR1 SNHLY, CDR2 FYNNEI. Specified time point: before trial treatment. These data are taken from a study of low-dose radiotherapy and immunotherapy resistance in tumors. First-strand cDNA used TRAV- and TRBV-specific primers, covering alpha and beta chains. TCRs underwent 20 PCR cycles of amplification with a constant-region primer and V-primer adapter. TCRdb itself ran the reads through MiXCR, one entry per CDR3 protein. The sample consists of more than 70,000 distinct CDR3 sequences, around a third of them appearing once.

The chain combines TRBV2 with TRBJ2-1; 8 positions match TRBD2. This material consisted of PBMCs, taken before treatment. This clonotype originated in a female donor with ovarian cancer. The CDR3: CASSPLSRQRGRDQRVSSYNEQFF. The CDR3, as DNA: TGTGCCAGCAGTCCACTTAGCAGGCAGCGGGGGCGAGATCAAAGAGTCAGCTCCTACAATGAGCAGTTCTTC.